Listed here is a single T cell receptor (beta chain). TCRdb reprocessed the RT-PCR reads with MiXCR, giving one entry per CDR3 protein. The table has about 680,000 distinct CDR3 sequences, 13% to 15% seen once. V was cut by 4 bases and J by 6 bases, with 20 bases left in between. The CDR3 length is 15 residues. Germline CDR1 reads SGDLS; CDR2 reads YYNGEE. V and J are TRBV9 and TRBJ2-7, with D unresolved. The clonotype comes from a female donor in good health, serving as a healthy control. Sequenced input: memory CD4+ T cells from blood. The CDR3, as DNA: TGTGCCAGCAGCATCTCACCCGATACAACCAGCGAGCAGTACTTC. Translating gives CASSISPDTTSEQYF.